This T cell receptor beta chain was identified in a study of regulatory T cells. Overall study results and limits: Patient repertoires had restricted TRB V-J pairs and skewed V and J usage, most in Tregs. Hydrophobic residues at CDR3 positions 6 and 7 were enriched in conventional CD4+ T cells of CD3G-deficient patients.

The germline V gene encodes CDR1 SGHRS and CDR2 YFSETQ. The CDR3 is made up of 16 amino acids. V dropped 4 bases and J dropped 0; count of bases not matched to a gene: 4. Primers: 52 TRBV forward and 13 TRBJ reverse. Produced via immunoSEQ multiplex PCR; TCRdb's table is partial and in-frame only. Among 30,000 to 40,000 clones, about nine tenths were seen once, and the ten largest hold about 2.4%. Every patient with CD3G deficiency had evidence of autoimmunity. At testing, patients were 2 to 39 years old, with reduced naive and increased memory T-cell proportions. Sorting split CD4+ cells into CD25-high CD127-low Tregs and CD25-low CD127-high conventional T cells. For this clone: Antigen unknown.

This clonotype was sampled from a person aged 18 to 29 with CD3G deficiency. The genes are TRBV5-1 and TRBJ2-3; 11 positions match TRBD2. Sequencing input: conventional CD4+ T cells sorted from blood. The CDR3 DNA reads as TGCGCCAGCAGCGTGGGACTAGCGGTTAGCACAGATACGCAGTATTTT. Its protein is CASSVGLAVSTDTQYF. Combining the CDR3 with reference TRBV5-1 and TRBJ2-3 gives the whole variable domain KAGVTQTPRYLIKTRGQQVTLSCSPISGHRSVSWYQQTPGQGLQFLFEYFSETQRNKGNFPGRFSGRQFSNSRSEMNVSTLELGDSALYLCASSVGLAVSTDTQYFGPGTRLTVL.